This T cell receptor beta chain was recorded in a study of T cell responses to AZD1222 COVID-19 vaccine. Repertoires were generated with immunoSEQ multiplex PCR, while TCRdb's copy carries only in-frame clones and drops some. Of roughly 58,000 clones in the sample, roughly 89% were seen once. The CDR3 contains 16 residues. Germline V lookup: CDR1 LGHDT, CDR2 YNNKEL (reference sequence). Trimming stripped 4 bases from V and 4 bases from J, with 17 bases between. A few counts support this clone. The chain combines TRBV3-1 (or the pseudogene TRBV3-2) with TRBJ2-1; D tentatively fits TRBD1 or TRBD2 (5 bases each). This receptor was identified in an adult who received the AZD1222 COVID-19 vaccine. The source material was peripheral blood, sampled 28 days after the second AZD1222 dose. CDR3 nucleotides: TGTGCCAGCAGCCTGGATCCGGGACGGACTTACAATGAGCAGTTCTTC. Translated: CASSLDPGRTYNEQFF.